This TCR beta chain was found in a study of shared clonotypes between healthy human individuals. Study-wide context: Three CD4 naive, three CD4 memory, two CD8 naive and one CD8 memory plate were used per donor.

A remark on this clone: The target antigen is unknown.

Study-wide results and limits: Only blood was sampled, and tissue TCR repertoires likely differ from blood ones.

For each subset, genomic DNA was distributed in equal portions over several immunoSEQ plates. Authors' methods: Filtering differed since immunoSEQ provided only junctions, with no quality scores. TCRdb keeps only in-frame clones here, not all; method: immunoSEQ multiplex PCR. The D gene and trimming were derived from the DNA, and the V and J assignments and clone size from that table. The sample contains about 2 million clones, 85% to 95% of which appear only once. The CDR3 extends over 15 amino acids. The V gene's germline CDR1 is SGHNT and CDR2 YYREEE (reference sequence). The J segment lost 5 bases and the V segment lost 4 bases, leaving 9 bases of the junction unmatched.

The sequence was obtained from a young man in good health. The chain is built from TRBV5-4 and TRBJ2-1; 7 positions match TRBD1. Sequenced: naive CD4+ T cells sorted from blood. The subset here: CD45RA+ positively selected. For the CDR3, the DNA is TGTGCCAGCAGCCTGGGACAGTTACCTAACAATGAGCAGTTCTTC. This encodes CASSLGQLPNNEQFF.